The source of this TCR beta chain is a study of blood T cell repertoires in COVID-19. At the level of the study: PBMCs, B-cell-depleted T cells, or T cells were the source of the cDNA or gDNA that made up the material.

In Seattle, patients joined the study during active infection and were tracked longitudinally. V lost 8 bases and J 0 bases, leaving 8 bases between the germline ends. Germline loops: CDR1 MNHEY, CDR2 SVGAGI. The CDR3 totals 13 residues. Original data processing: Reference gene primer amplification gave nucleated cell count estimates. Measured with immunoSEQ multiplex PCR; TCRdb has only the in-frame clones, and not every one. Clone size and V and J calls were adopted from that table, with D and trimming inferred from the DNA. The sample lists just over 250,000 clones; approximately 91% were seen once.

The TCR originated in a person aged 18-35 years with COVID-19, enrolled during active disease. Sequences were obtained from peripheral blood. The chain combines TRBV6-5 with TRBJ2-1, with a tentative D call TRBD2 (5 bases). The CDR3 region is CASGSASYNEQFF. The CDR3 nucleotides read TGTGCCAGCGGTAGCGCCTCCTACAATGAGCAGTTCTTC.